This TCR beta chain was captured by sequencing in a study of T-cell memory formation after mild COVID-19. CDR1 SQVTM and CDR2 ANQGSEA come from the germline V gene. V was cut by 3 bases and J by 5 bases, with 14 bases left in between. The CDR3 loop spans 14 amino acids. This clonotype came up many times. 5'RACE, which relied on constant-segment primers, yielded TCR alpha and TCR beta cDNA libraries carrying sample barcodes and UMIs. One entry per CDR3 protein, called by TCRdb with MiXCR from the 5' RACE reads. The sample shows roughly 250,000 distinct CDR3 sequences, 16% of them seen only once. The source material was PBMCs or a T cell subset sorted from them (not recorded which). The chain couples TRBV29-1 to TRBJ2-1; perhaps TRBD2 as D (5 bases). The clonotype was recovered from a man younger than 30 who had mild COVID-19 (a few samples of this study predate the infection). Cell type and time point are not known. The CDR3 protein is CSVDGAASNNEQFF. The CDR3 region has the DNA TGCAGCGTTGACGGAGCGGCGAGCAACAATGAGCAGTTCTTC.